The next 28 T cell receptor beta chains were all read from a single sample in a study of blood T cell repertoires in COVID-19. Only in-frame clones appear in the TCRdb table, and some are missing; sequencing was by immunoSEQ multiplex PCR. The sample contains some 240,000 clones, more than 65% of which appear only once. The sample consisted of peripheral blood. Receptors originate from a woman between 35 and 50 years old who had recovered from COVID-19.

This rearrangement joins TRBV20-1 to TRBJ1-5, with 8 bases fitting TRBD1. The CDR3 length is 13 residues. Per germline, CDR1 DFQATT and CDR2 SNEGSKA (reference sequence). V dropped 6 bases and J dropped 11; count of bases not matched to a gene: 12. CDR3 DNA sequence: TGCAGTGCCAGTAGGACAGGGAGAGAGACCCAGCATTTT. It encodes CSASRTGRETQHF.

In DNA form, the CDR3 reads TGTGCCATCAGTGAGTCTGACGGGAAAGAGACCCAGTACTTC. Translation: CAISESDGKETQYF. This sequence joins TRBV10-3 and TRBJ2-5, with D maybe TRBD2 (5 bases). Looked up from germline, CDR1 is ENHRY and CDR2 is SYGVKD. CDR3 size: 14 residues. The V end was cut by 0 bases, the J end by 3 bases, with 8 bases between.

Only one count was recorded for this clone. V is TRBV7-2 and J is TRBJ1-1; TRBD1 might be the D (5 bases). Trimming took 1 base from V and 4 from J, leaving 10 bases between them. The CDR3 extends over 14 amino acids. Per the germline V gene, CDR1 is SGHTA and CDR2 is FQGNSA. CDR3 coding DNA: TGTGCCAGCAGCTTAGTCGGGCAGGGCACTGAAGCTTTCTTT. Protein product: CASSLVGQGTEAFF.

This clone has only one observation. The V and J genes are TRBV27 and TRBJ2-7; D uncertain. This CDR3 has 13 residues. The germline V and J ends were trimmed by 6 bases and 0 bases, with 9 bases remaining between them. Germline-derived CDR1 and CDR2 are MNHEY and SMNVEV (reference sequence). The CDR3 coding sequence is TGTGCCAGCAGGGCCGAAAACTCCTACGAGCAGTACTTC. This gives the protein CASRAENSYEQYF.

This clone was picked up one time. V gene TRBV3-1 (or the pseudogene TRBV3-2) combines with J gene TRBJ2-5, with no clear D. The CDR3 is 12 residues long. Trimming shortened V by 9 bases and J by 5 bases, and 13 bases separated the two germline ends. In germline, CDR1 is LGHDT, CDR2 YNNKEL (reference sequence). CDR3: CASEARGETQYF. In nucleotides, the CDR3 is TGTGCCAGTGAGGCACGTGGGGAGACCCAGTACTTC.

The CDR3 bases are TGTGCCAGCAGCGCCAGGACAGGGCTCGCCTACGAGCAGTACTTC. Translated, it gives CASSARTGLAYEQYF. This chain links TRBV7-2 with TRBJ2-7; 8 nucleotides agree with TRBD1. Germline CDR1 is SGHTA and CDR2 is FQGNSA. V shed 5 bases, J shed 2 bases, and the junction held 8 bases outside the gene matches. CDR3 size: 15 residues.

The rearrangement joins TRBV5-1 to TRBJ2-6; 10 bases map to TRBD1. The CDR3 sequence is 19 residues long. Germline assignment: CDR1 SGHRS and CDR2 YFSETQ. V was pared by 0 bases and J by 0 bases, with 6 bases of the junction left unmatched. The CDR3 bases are TGCGCCAGCAGCTTGGGAGGGGACAGGGGATTCTCTGGGGCCAACGTCCTGACTTTC. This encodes CASSLGGDRGFSGANVLTF.

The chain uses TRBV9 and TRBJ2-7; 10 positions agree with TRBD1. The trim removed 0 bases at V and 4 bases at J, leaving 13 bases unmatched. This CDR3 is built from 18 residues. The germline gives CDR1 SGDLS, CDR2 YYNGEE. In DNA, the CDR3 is TGTGCCAGCAGCGTAGCCCTAGACCCGGGACAGGGGATATACGAGCAGTACTTC. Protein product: CASSVALDPGQGIYEQYF. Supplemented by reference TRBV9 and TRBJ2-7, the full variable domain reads DSGVTQTPKHLITATGQRVTLRCSPRSGDLSVYWYQQSLDQGLQFLIQYYNGEERAKGNILERFSAQQFPDLHSELNLSSLELGDSALYFCASSVALDPGQGIYEQYFGPGTRLTVT.

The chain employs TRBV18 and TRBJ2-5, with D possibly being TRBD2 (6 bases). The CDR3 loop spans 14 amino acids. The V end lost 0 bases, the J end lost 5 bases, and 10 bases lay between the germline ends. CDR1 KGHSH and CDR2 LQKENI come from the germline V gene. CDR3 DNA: TGTGCCAGCTCACCACCCCCAGGGAGGGAGACCCAGTACTTC. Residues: CASSPPPGRETQYF. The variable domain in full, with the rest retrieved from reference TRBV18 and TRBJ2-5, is NAGVMQNPRHLVRRRGQEARLRCSPMKGHSHVYWYRQLPEEGLKFMVYLQKENIIDESGMPKERFSAEFPKEGPSILRIQQVVRGDSAAYFCASSPPPGRETQYFGPGTRLLVL.

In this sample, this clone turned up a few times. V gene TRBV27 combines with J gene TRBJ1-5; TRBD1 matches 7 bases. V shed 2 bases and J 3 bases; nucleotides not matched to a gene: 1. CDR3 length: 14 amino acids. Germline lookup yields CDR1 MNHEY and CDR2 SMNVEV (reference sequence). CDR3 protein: CASSLRGPNQPQHF. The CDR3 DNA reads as TGTGCCAGCAGTTTAAGGGGGCCCAATCAGCCCCAGCATTTT.

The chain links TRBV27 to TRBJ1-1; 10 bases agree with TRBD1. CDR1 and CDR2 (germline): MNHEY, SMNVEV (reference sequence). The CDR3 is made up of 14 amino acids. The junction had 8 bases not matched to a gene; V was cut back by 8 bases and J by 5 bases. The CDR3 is CASSRQGARTEAFF. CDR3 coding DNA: TGTGCCAGCTCTAGACAGGGGGCGCGGACTGAAGCTTTCTTT.

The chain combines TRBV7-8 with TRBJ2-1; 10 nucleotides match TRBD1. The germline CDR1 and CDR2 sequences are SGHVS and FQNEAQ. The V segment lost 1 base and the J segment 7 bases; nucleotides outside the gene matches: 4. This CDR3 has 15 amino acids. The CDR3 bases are TGTGCCAGCAGCTTAGGGACAGGGGGGTGGAATGAGCAGTTCTTC. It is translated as CASSLGTGGWNEQFF.

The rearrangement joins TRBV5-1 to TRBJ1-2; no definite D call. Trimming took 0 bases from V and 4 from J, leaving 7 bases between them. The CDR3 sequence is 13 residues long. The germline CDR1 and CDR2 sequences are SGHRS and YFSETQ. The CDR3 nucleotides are TGCGCCAGCAGCTTGGCGTCAGGCTATGGCTACACCTTC. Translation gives CASSLASGYGYTF.

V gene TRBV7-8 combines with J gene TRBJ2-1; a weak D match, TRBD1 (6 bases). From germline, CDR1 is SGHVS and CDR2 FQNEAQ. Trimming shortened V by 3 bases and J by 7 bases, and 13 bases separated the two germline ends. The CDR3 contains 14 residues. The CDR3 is CASSFSGTQNEQFF. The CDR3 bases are TGTGCCAGCAGCTTTTCCGGGACACAGAATGAGCAGTTCTTC.

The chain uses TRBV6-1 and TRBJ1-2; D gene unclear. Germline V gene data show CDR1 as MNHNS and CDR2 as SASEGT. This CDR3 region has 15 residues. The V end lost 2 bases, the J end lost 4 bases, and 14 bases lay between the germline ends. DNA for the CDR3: TGTGCCAGCAGTGAATGGGAGGAATCGGGCTATGGCTACACCTTC. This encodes CASSEWEESGYGYTF.

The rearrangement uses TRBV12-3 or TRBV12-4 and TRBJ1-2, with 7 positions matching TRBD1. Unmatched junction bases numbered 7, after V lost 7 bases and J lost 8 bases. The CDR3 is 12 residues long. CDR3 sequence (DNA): TGTGCCAGCAACCTACCGGGACAGGGCTACACCTTC. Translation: CASNLPGQGYTF.

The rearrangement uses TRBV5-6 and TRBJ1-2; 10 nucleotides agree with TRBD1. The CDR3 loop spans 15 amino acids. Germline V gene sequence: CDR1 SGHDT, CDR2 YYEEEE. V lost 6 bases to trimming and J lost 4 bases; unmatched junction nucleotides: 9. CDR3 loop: CASTPGQGLLYGYTF. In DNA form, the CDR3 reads TGTGCCAGCACCCCGGGACAGGGGCTTCTCTATGGCTACACCTTC. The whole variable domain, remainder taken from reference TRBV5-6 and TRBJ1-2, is DAGVTQSPTHLIKTRGQQVTLRCSPKSGHDTVSWYQQALGQGPQFIFQYYEEEERQRGNFPDRFSGHQFPNYSSELNVNALLLGDSALYLCASTPGQGLLYGYTFGSGTRLTVV.

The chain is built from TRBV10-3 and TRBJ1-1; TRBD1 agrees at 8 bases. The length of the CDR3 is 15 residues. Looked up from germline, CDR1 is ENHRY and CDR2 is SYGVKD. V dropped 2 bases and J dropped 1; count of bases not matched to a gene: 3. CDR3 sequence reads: CAISEAGQGNTEAFF. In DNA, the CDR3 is TGTGCCATCAGTGAGGCCGGACAGGGGAACACTGAAGCTTTCTTT.

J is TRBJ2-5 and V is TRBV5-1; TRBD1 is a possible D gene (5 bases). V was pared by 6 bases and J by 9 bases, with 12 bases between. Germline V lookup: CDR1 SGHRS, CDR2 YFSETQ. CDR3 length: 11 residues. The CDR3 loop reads CASNGMGPQYF. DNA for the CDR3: TGCGCCAGCAATGGTATGGGGCCCCAGTACTTC.

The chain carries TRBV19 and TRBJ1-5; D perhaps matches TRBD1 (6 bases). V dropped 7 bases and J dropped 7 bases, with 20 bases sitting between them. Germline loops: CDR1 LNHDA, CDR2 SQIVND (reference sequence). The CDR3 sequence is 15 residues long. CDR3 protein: CASTRLSGVWQPQHF. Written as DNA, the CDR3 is TGTGCCAGTACCAGACTATCAGGGGTTTGGCAGCCCCAGCATTTT.

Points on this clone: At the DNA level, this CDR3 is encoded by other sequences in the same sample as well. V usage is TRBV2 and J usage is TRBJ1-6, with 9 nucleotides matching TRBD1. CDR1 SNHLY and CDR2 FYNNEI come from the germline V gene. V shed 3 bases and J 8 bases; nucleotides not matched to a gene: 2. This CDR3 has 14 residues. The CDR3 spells CASSEWDRDSPLHF. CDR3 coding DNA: TGTGCCAGCAGTGAGTGGGACAGGGATTCACCCCTCCACTTT.

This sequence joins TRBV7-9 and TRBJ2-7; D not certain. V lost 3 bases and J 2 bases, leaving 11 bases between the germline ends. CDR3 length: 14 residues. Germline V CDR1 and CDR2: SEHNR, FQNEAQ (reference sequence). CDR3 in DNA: TGTGCCAGCAGCTTTTCGGGTCGACCCTACGAGCAGTACTTC. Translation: CASSFSGRPYEQYF.

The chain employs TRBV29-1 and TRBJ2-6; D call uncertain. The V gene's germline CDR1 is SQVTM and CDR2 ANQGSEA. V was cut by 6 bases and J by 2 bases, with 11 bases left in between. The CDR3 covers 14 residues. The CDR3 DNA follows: TGCAGCGTGTTCCCCGCGACTGGGGCCAACGTCCTGACTTTC. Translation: CSVFPATGANVLTF.

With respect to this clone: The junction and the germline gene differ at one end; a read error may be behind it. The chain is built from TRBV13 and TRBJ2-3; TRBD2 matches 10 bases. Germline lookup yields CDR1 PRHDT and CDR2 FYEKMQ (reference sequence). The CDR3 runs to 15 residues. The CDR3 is CASSLGLAGTDTQYF. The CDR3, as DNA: TGTGCCAGCAGCCTAGGACTAGCGGGCACAGATACGCAGTATTTT. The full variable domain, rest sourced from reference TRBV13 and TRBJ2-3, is AAGVIQSPRHLIKEKRETATLKCYPIPRHDTVYWYQQGPGQDPQFLISFYEKMQSDKGSIPDRFSAQQFSDYHSELNMSSLELGDSALYFCASSLGLAGTDTQYFGPGTRLTVL.

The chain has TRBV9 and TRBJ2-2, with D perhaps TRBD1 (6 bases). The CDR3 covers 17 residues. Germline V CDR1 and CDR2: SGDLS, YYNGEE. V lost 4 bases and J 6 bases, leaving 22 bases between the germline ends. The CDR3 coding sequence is TGTGCCAGCAGCCCCCAAGCCATACAGGGCGGGCCCGGGGAGCTGTTTTTT. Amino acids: CASSPQAIQGGPGELFF.

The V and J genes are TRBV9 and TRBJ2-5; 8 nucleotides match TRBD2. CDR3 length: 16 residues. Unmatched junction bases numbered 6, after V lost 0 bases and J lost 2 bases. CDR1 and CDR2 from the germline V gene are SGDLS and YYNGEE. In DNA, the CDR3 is TGTGCCAGCAGCGTAGCCCCCAGCGGGGGACAAGAGACCCAGTACTTC. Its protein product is CASSVAPSGGQETQYF.

The chain's CDR3 is CASSFTYQETQYF. The CDR3, as DNA: TGTGCCAGCAGCTTCACTTATCAAGAGACCCAGTACTTC. This rearrangement joins TRBV7-6 to TRBJ2-5; no clear D. The CDR3 sequence is 13 residues long. Per the germline V gene, CDR1 is SGHVS and CDR2 is FNYEAQ. V was shortened by 3 bases and J by 2 bases, with 7 bases between the two germline ends.

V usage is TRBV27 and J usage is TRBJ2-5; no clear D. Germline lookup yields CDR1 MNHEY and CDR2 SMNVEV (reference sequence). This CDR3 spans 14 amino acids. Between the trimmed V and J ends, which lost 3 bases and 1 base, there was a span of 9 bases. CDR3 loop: CASSFGRLQETQYF. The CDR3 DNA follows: TGTGCCAGCAGTTTCGGCAGACTCCAAGAGACCCAGTACTTC.